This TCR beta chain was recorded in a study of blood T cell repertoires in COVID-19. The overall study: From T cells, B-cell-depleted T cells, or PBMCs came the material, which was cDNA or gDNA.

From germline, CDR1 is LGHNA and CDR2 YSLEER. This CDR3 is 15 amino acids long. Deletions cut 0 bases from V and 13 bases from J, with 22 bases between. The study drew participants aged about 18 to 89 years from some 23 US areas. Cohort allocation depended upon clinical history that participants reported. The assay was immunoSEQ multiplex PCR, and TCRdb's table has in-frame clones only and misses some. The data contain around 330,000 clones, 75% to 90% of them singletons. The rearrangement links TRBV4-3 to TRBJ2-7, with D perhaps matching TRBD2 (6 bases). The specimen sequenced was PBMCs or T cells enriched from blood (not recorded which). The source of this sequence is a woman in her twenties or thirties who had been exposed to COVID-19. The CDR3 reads CASSQEVGDSKGPYF. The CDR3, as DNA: TGCGCCAGCAGCCAAGAAGTAGGGGACTCGAAGGGTCCTTACTTC.